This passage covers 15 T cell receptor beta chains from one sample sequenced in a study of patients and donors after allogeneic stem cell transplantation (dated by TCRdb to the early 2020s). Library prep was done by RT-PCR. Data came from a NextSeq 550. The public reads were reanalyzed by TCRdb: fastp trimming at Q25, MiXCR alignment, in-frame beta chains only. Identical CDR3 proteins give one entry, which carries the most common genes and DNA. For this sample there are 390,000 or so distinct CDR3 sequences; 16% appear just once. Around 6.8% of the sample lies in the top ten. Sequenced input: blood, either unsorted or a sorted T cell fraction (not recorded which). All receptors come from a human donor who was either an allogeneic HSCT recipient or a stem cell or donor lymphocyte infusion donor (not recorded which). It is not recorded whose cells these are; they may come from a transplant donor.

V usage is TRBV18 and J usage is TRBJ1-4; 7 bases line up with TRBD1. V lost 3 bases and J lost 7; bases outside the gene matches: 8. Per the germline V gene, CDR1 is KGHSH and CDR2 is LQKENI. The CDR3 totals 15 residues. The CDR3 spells CASSPPGQYGEKLFF. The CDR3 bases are TGTGCCAGCTCACCGCCGGGACAGTATGGTGAAAAACTGTTTTTT.

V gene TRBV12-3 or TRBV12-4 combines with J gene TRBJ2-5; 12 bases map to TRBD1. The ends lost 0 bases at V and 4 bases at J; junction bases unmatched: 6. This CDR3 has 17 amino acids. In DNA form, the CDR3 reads TGTGCCAGCAGTTTAGCGCTTCGGGACAGGGGGCGAGAGACCCAGTACTTC. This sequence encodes CASSLALRDRGRETQYF.

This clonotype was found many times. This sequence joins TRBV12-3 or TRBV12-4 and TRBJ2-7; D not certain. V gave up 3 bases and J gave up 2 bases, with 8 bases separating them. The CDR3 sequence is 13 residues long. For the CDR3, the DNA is TGTGCCAGCAGTTTGCAGGATGCCTACGAGCAGTACTTC. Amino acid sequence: CASSLQDAYEQYF.

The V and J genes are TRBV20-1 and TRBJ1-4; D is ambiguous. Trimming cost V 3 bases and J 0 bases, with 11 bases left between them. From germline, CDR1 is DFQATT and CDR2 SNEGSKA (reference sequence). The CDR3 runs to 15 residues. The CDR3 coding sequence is TGCAGTGCTAGGAAACACAGTGCAACTAATGAAAAACTGTTTTTT. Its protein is CSARKHSATNEKLFF.

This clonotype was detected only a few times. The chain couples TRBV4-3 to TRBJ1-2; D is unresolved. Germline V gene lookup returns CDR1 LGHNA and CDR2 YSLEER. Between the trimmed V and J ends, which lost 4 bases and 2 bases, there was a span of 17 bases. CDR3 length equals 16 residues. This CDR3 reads CASSPIPTRSNYGYTF. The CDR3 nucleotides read TGCGCCAGCAGCCCTATTCCGACACGGTCCAACTATGGCTACACCTTC.

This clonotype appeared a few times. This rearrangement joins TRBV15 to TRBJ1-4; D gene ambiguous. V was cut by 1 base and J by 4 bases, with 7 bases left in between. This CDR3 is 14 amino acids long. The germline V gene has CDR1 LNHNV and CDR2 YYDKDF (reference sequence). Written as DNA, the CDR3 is TGTGCCACCAGCAGAGCGGGGAGTAATGAAAAACTGTTTTTT. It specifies CATSRAGSNEKLFF.

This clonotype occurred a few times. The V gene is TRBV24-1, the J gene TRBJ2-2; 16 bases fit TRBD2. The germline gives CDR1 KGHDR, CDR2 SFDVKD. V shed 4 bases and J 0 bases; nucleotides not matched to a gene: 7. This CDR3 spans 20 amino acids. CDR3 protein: CATSDPTGTSGRANTGELFF. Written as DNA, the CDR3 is TGTGCCACCAGTGACCCCACCGGGACTAGCGGGAGGGCGAACACCGGGGAGCTGTTTTTT.

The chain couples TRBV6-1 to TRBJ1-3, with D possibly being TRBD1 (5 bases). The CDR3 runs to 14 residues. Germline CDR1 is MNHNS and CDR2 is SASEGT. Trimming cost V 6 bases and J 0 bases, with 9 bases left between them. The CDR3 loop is CASSIDSSGNTIYF. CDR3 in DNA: TGTGCCAGCAGCATCGACAGCTCTGGAAACACCATATATTTT.

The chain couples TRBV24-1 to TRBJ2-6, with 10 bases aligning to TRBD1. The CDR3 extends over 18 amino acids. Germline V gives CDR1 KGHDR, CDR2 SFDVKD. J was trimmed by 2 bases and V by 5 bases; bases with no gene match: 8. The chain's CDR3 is CATSALDRGRAGANVLTF. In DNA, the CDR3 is TGTGCCACCAGTGCCCTGGACAGGGGGAGGGCTGGGGCCAACGTCCTGACTTTC.

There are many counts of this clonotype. DNA for the CDR3: TGTGCCACCAGTGATTTAAGGTTAGCCGGGGAGCTGTTTTTT. Translated, it gives CATSDLRLAGELFF. The V and J genes are TRBV24-1 and TRBJ2-2; D unclear. V lost 1 base to trimming and J lost 6 bases, with 8 bases between them. Germline CDR1 KGHDR, CDR2 SFDVKD. The CDR3 covers 14 residues.

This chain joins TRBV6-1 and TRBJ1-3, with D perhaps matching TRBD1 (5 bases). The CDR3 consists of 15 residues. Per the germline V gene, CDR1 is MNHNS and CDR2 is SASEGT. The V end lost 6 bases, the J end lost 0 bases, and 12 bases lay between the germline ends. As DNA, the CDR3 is TGTGCCAGCAGCGGGACCCTCGCCTCTGGAAACACCATATATTTT. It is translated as CASSGTLASGNTIYF.

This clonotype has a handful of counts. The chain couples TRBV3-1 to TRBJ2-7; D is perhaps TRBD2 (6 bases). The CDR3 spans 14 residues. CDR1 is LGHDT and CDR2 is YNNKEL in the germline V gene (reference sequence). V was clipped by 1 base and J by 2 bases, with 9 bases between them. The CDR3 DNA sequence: TGTGCCAGCAGCCAAGCCGGGGGTGCCTACGAGCAGTACTTC. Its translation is CASSQAGGAYEQYF.

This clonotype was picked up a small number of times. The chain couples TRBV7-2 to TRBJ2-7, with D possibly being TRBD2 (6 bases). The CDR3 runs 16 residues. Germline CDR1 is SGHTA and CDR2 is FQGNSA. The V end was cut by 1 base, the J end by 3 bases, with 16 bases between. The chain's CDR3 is CASSLVAISGNYEQYF. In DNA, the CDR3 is TGTGCCAGCAGCTTAGTTGCGATTAGCGGTAACTACGAGCAGTACTTC.

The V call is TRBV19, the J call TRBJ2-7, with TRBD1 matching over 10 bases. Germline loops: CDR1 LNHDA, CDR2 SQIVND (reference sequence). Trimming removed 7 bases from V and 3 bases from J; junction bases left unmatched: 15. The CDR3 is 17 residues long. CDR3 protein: CASTPGQGTKRHYEQYF. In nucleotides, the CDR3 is TGTGCCAGTACTCCGGGACAGGGGACGAAGAGGCACTACGAGCAGTACTTC.

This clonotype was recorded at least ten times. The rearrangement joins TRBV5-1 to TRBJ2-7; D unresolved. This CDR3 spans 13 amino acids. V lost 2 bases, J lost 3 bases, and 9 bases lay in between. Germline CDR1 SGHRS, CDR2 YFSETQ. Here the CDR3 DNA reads TGCGCCAGCAGCTTTGGATTGGGCTACGAGCAGTACTTC. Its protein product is CASSFGLGYEQYF.